These 14 T cell receptor beta chains were sequenced from one sample in a study of glioma-infiltrating T cells after dendritic cell vaccination. Using immunoSEQ multiplex PCR, the repertoire was profiled, and TCRdb retains in-frame clones only, with some absent. The table has under 40,000 clones, roughly nine tenths seen once; the top ten hold roughly 2%. The starting material was blood, obtained before dendritic cell vaccination. These receptors were collected from a human donor with glioblastoma.

This chain uses TRBV5-5 with TRBJ1-2; the match to TRBD1 covers 8 bases. The germline V gene has CDR1 SGHKS and CDR2 YYEKEE (reference sequence). This CDR3 has 14 residues. Losses at the gene ends were 3 bases for V and 4 bases for J; bases not matched to a gene: 5. CDR3 residues: CASSSPTGVYGYTF. As DNA, the CDR3 is TGTGCCAGCAGCTCGCCGACAGGGGTCTATGGCTACACCTTC.

The genes are TRBV27 and TRBJ2-1; 10 nucleotides align to TRBD2. Trimming cost V 5 bases and J 4 bases; bases outside gene matches: 5. The CDR3 totals 15 residues. CDR1 MNHEY and CDR2 SMNVEV come from the germline V gene (reference sequence). CDR3: CASSPTSGVYNEQFF. CDR3 bases: TGTGCCAGCAGTCCCACTAGCGGGGTTTACAATGAGCAGTTCTTC.

The CDR3 DNA reads TGTGCCAGCAGCTGGGGACACCTATCCTACGAGCAGTACTTC. This encodes CASSWGHLSYEQYF. The genes are TRBV7-2 and TRBJ2-7; D may be TRBD1 (6 bases). The CDR3 totals 14 residues. V was pared by 4 bases and J by 1 base, with 11 bases between. The germline CDR1 and CDR2 sequences are SGHTA and FQGNSA.

The rearrangement joins TRBV5-1 to TRBJ1-2; D unclear. Germline CDR1 reads SGHRS; CDR2 reads YFSETQ. The CDR3 has 13 residues. V lost 5 bases to trimming and J lost 1 base, with 9 bases between them. The CDR3 is CASSRGNNYGYTF. CDR3 sequence (DNA): TGCGCCAGCAGTCGAGGAAATAACTATGGCTACACCTTC. Full variable domain (rest looked up from reference TRBV5-1 and TRBJ1-2): KAGVTQTPRYLIKTRGQQVTLSCSPISGHRSVSWYQQTPGQGLQFLFEYFSETQRNKGNFPGRFSGRQFSNSRSEMNVSTLELGDSALYLCASSRGNNYGYTFGSGTRLTVV.

The chain recombines TRBV6-5 with TRBJ1-5; 11 nucleotides line up with TRBD1. The CDR3 is 12 residues long. The germline V gene has CDR1 MNHEY and CDR2 SVGAGI. V lost 8 bases, J lost 6 bases, and 0 bases stayed unmatched. CDR3: CASGTGGQPQHF. CDR3 nucleotides: TGTGCCAGCGGGACAGGGGGTCAGCCCCAGCATTTT.

This chain links TRBV19 with TRBJ1-1, with 11 bases matching TRBD1. Germline trimming cut 11 bases from V and 0 bases from J; bases unmatched to any gene: 14. Germline V gene sequence: CDR1 LNHDA, CDR2 SQIVND (reference sequence). The CDR3 is 17 amino acids. The CDR3 sequence: CASRPGTGGNLNTEAFF. The CDR3 DNA is TGTGCCTCCCGACCCGGGACAGGGGGTAATTTGAACACTGAAGCTTTCTTT.

The V and J genes are TRBV5-1 and TRBJ2-5; 7 bases are shared with TRBD2. CDR1 is SGHRS and CDR2 is YFSETQ in the germline V gene. The CDR3 covers 14 residues. V lost 5 bases and J lost 2; bases outside the gene matches: 6. As DNA, the CDR3 is TGCGCCAGCAGGGGAGGGACGGGACAAGAGACCCAGTACTTC. Translation: CASRGGTGQETQYF.

This chain joins TRBV5-1 and TRBJ1-4, with D hard to call. The ends were cut back, 1 base at V and 3 bases at J, with 7 bases in the middle. Germline CDR1 reads SGHRS; CDR2 reads YFSETQ. CDR3 length: 14 amino acids. DNA of the CDR3: TGCGCCAGCAGCTTGCCACAGCCTAATGAAAAACTGTTTTTT. Protein: CASSLPQPNEKLFF.

This clone was seen only once. J is TRBJ2-3 and V is TRBV2; TRBD1 matches 9 bases. The V segment lost 7 bases and the J segment 6 bases; nucleotides outside the gene matches: 14. In germline, CDR1 is SNHLY, CDR2 FYNNEI. The CDR3 totals 16 residues. CDR3 protein: CASTGGQGEYLDTQYF. The CDR3, as DNA: TGTGCCAGCACCGGGGGACAGGGAGAGTATCTGGATACGCAGTATTTT.

The J gene is TRBJ1-5, the V gene TRBV6-5, with a tentative D call TRBD1 (5 bases). V lost 5 bases and J lost 7, with 15 bases in between. CDR1 is MNHEY and CDR2 is SVGAGI in the germline V gene. The CDR3 length is 14 residues. CDR3 protein: CASSRRGVRQPQHF. CDR3 coding DNA: TGTGCCAGCAGTCGACGGGGGGTAAGGCAGCCCCAGCATTTT.

For this clone: It is unclear where the CDR3 begins or ends on the DNA, so no DNA is shown, and the CDR3 is as TCRdb lists it. The V call is TRBV5-8, the J call TRBJ1-2; the DNA was not used to check the table's D call, TRBD1. CDR1 and CDR2 from the germline V gene are SGHTS and YDEGEE. The CDR3 is 14 residues long, counting both termini. CDR3 residues: CASSLVSVLGRYTF.

CDR3 sequence (DNA): TGTGCCAGTAGTATCGGTTCCAAGGGGGCAGGGAACACTGAAGCTTTCTTT. As protein: CASSIGSKGAGNTEAFF. The chain uses TRBV19 and TRBJ1-1, with TRBD1 matching over 7 bases. The CDR3 has 17 residues. Germline lookup yields CDR1 LNHDA and CDR2 SQIVND (reference sequence). Trimming removed 3 bases from V and 1 base from J; junction bases left unmatched: 11.

The chain uses TRBV10-2 and TRBJ2-5; 7 bases align to TRBD1. CDR3 length equals 13 residues. Germline CDR1 and CDR2: WSHSY and SAAADI. V trimming: 9 bases; J trimming: 5 bases; junction bases outside the gene matches: 9. As DNA, the CDR3 is TGCGCCAGTGAACAGGGGTGGATGGAGACCCAGTACTTC. The encoded protein is CASEQGWMETQYF.

The count of this clone is one. The J gene is TRBJ1-5, the V gene TRBV27; D gene uncertain. Per germline, CDR1 MNHEY and CDR2 SMNVEV (reference sequence). V was shortened by 1 base and J by 2 bases, with 3 bases between the two germline ends. The CDR3 extends over 13 amino acids. CDR3 nucleotides: TGTGCCAGCAGTTTATTAGGCAATCAGCCCCAGCATTTT. Protein: CASSLLGNQPQHF.